The 17 T cell receptor beta chains below come from one sample, sequenced in a study of CD8 T cells in ankylosing spondylitis (dated by TCRdb to the late 2010s). Library prep was done by 5' RACE. Sequencing was carried out with an Illumina HiSeq 2500. TCRdb itself trimmed the public reads at Q25 with fastp, ran MiXCR and retained productive beta chains. Rows are combined by CDR3 protein, so each entry shows the most common genes and DNA. The sample table holds 200,000 to 250,000 distinct CDR3 sequences, of which around 18% were seen once. 40% to 50% of the sample rests with the top ten. Results and caveats for the whole study, not just this receptor: A TCR beta motif made up of several highly homologous amino acid variants appeared to be characteristic of blood from ankylosing spondylitis patients.

These receptors' antigens are unknown. Material: blood, either unsorted or a sorted T cell fraction (not recorded which). The source of these receptors is a male donor with ankylosing spondylitis.

This clonotype was counted only a few times. This chain connects TRBV7-9 to TRBJ1-2; TRBD1 agrees at 9 bases. Germline values: CDR1 SEHNR, CDR2 FQNEAQ (reference sequence). With 3 bases clipped from V and 7 bases from J, the junction kept 15 bases outside the gene matches. This CDR3 has 17 residues. The CDR3 loop is CASSFAGNRGQRSGYTF. CDR3 nucleotide sequence: TGTGCCAGCAGCTTCGCGGGGAACAGGGGGCAGAGGAGTGGCTACACCTTC. Full variable domain (remainder filled in from reference TRBV7-9 and TRBJ1-2): DTGVSQNPRHKITKRGQNVTFRCDPISEHNRLYWYRQTLGQGPEFLTYFQNEAQLEKSRLLSDRFSAERPKGSFSTLEIQRTEQGDSAMYLCASSFAGNRGQRSGYTFGSGTRLTVV.

This clonotype was seen a handful of times. The gene calls are TRBV30 and TRBJ2-1, with 7 bases lining up with TRBD2. The CDR3 covers 15 residues. From germline, CDR1 is GTSNPN and CDR2 SVGIG (reference sequence). Unmatched junction bases numbered 6, after V lost 1 base and J lost 3 bases. CDR3: CAWSGLGGGYNEQFF. The CDR3 DNA sequence: TGTGCCTGGAGTGGGCTTGGGGGGGGCTACAATGAGCAGTTCTTC.

The chain links TRBV7-9 to TRBJ2-1; 9 nucleotides match TRBD2. Germline V lookup: CDR1 SEHNR, CDR2 FQNEAQ (reference sequence). The V segment lost 0 bases and the J segment 3 bases; nucleotides outside the gene matches: 21. The CDR3 sequence is 22 residues long. CDR3: CASSLAASLAGPTEPIYNEQFF. The DNA of the CDR3 is TGTGCCAGCAGCTTAGCCGCTTCTCTAGCGGGGCCGACTGAACCTATCTACAATGAGCAGTTCTTC.

This clonotype was found a few times. The V call is TRBV29-1, the J call TRBJ1-5; D is undetermined. Trimming took 0 bases from V and 1 from J, leaving 16 bases between them. The germline V gene has CDR1 SQVTM and CDR2 ANQGSEA. CDR3 length equals 17 residues. The CDR3 loop is CSVEEKLCNASNQPQHF. The DNA of the CDR3 is TGCAGCGTTGAAGAAAAGTTGTGTAATGCGAGCAATCAGCCCCAGCATTTT.

A remark on this clonotype: At one of its ends the junction is not consistent with the germline gene, which may arise from a read error. V and J are TRBV24-1 and TRBJ2-3, with 7 bases matching TRBD2. Germline V lookup: CDR1 KGHDR, CDR2 SFDVKD. This CDR3 comprises 19 residues. CDR3 in DNA: TGTACCACCAGTGATTTGCGGGATCGGGGCGGGAGAAGCACAGATACGCAGTATTTT. This translates into CTTSDLRDRGGRSTDTQYF.

This chain uses TRBV7-2 with TRBJ2-3, with 8 positions matching TRBD2. This CDR3 is 15 amino acids long. V trimming: 1 base; J trimming: 4 bases; junction bases outside the gene matches: 4. Germline V gives CDR1 SGHTA, CDR2 FQGNSA. The CDR3 region is CASSLDGRGADTQYF. Here the CDR3 DNA reads TGTGCCAGCAGCTTAGACGGGAGGGGGGCAGATACGCAGTATTTT.

V is TRBV25-1 and J is TRBJ2-1; 7 bases fit TRBD2. Germline V CDR1 and CDR2: MGHDK, SYGVNS. V trimming: 9 bases; J trimming: 6 bases; junction bases outside the gene matches: 20. This CDR3 region has 17 residues. As DNA, the CDR3 is TGTGCCAGGTGCCCTCTTGAGGCGGGAGTGGTGCCCAATGAGCAGTTCTTC. Protein product: CARCPLEAGVVPNEQFF.

There are a few counts of this clonotype. The chain couples TRBV27 to TRBJ2-7, with D perhaps matching TRBD1 or TRBD2 (5 bases each). The CDR3 is 15 residues long. V dropped 7 bases and J dropped 6 bases, with 22 bases sitting between them. Looked up from germline, CDR1 is MNHEY and CDR2 is SMNVEV (reference sequence). The CDR3 DNA reads TGTGCCAGCACTACACCCTACGGGGCAGGGCCCGAGCAGTACTTC. It yields the protein CASTTPYGAGPEQYF.

This clonotype was seen a handful of times. The chain employs TRBV12-3 or TRBV12-4 and TRBJ2-1; the match to TRBD2 covers 10 bases. CDR3 length: 14 residues. J was trimmed by 15 bases and V by 7 bases; bases with no gene match: 15. Here the CDR3 reads CASTQGASGGSMFF. For the CDR3, the DNA is TGTGCCAGCACGCAGGGGGCTAGCGGGGGAAGTATGTTCTTC.

On this clonotype: A read error is possible here, since a much larger clone lies one base away. This chain links TRBV20-1 with TRBJ2-7, with TRBD2 identical over 8 bases. This CDR3 spans 13 amino acids. Looked up from germline, CDR1 is DFQATT and CDR2 is SNEGSKA (reference sequence). The V and J ends lost 1 base and 2 bases, in that order; junction bases with no gene match: 1. The CDR3, as DNA: TGCAGTGCTAGAGGGACTAGCCCCTACGAGCAGTACTTC. Residues: CSARGTSPYEQYF.

The chain carries TRBV6-5 and TRBJ2-7; D unclear. Deletions cut 0 bases from V and 0 bases from J, with 6 bases between. Germline loops: CDR1 MNHEY, CDR2 SVGAGI. The CDR3 contains 14 residues. The CDR3 nucleotides read TGTGCCAGCAGTTACTCGGCAGACTCCTACGAGCAGTACTTC. Amino acid sequence: CASSYSADSYEQYF.

This clonotype appeared a few times. The V gene is TRBV11-2, the J gene TRBJ1-1, with TRBD1 matching over 9 bases. With 5 bases clipped from V and 2 bases from J, the junction kept 6 bases outside the gene matches. CDR1 is SGHAT and CDR2 is FQNNGV in the germline V gene. The CDR3 has 15 amino acids. The CDR3 protein is CASSDTGQGNTEAFF. The CDR3 coding sequence is TGTGCCAGCAGCGATACGGGACAGGGAAACACTGAAGCTTTCTTT.

The chain has TRBV5-6 and TRBJ1-2; tentative D call: TRBD1 (5 bases). This CDR3 region has 18 residues. Germline CDR1 reads SGHDT; CDR2 reads YYEEEE. V was trimmed by 0 bases and J by 0 bases, leaving 18 bases between them. For the CDR3, the DNA is TGTGCCAGCAGCTTGGAGGCCGGCAGGGCCCCAGCTAACTATGGCTACACCTTC. This encodes CASSLEAGRAPANYGYTF.

Only a few counts were recorded for this clonotype. The chain recombines TRBV12-3 or TRBV12-4 with TRBJ1-1; tentatively, D is TRBD1 (6 bases). Trimming pared 6 bases from V and 4 bases from J, leaving 12 bases between. CDR3 size: 13 residues. CDR3 DNA: TGTGCCAGCAGCATCATAGGGGGCACTGAAGCTTTCTTT. It codes for CASSIIGGTEAFF.

The rearrangement links TRBV5-4 to TRBJ2-3; a possible D gene is TRBD1 (5 bases). Germline V gene sequence: CDR1 SGHNT, CDR2 YYREEE (reference sequence). The CDR3 totals 15 residues. The V and J ends lost 1 base and 0 bases respectively, with 9 bases between them. The CDR3 DNA is TGTGCCAGCAGCTTGTCCAGGGTCAGCACAGATACGCAGTATTTT. Translation gives CASSLSRVSTDTQYF.

The J gene is TRBJ2-7, the V gene TRBV3-1, with a weak D call TRBD1 (7 bases). CDR3 length: 17 residues. Trimming shortened V by 3 bases and J by 5 bases, and 23 bases separated the two germline ends. Germline CDR1 reads LGHDT; CDR2 reads YNNKEL (reference sequence). CDR3 sequence: CASSHLHPAGTANEQYF. As DNA, the CDR3 is TGTGCCAGCAGCCATCTCCATCCTGCGGGGACAGCTAACGAGCAGTACTTC.

The V call is TRBV7-9, the J call TRBJ1-3, with TRBD1 identical over 7 bases. The CDR3 runs to 15 residues. With 5 bases clipped from V and 4 bases from J, the junction kept 8 bases outside the gene matches. CDR1 is SEHNR, CDR2 FQNEAQ, per germline (reference sequence). Here the CDR3 reads CASSTDREVGNTIYF. CDR3 nucleotides: TGTGCCAGCAGCACCGACAGGGAAGTCGGAAACACCATATATTTT.